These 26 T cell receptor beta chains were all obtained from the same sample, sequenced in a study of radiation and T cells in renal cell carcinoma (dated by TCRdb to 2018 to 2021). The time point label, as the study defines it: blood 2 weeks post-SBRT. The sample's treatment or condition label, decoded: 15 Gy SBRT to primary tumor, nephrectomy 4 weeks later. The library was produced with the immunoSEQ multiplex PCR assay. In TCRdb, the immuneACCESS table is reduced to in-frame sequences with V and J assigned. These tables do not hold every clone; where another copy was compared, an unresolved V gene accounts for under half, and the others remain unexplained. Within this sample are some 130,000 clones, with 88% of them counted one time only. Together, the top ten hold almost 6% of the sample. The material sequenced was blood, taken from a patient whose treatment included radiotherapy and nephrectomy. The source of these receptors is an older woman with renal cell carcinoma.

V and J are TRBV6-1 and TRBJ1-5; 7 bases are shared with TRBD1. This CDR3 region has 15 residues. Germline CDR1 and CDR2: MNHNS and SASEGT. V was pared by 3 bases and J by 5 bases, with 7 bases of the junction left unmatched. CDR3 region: CASSDEGTEYQPQHF. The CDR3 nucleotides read TGTGCCAGCAGTGATGAAGGGACAGAGTATCAGCCCCAGCATTTT.

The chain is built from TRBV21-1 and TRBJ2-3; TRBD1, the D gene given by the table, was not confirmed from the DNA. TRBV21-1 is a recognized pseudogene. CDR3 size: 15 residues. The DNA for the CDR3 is TGTGCCAGCAGCAAAGGGTACAGACACACAGATACGCAGTATTTT. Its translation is CASSKGYRHTDTQYF.

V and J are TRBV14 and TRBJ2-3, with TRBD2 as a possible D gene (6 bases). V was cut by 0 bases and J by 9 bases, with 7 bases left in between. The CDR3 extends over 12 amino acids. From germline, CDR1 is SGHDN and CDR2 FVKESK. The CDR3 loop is CASSQDSGTQYF. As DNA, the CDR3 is TGTGCCAGCAGCCAAGACAGCGGGACGCAGTATTTT.

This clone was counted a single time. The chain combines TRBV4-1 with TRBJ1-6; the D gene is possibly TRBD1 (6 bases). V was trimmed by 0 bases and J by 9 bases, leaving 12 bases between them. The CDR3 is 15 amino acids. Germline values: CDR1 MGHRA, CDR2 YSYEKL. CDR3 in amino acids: CASSQDPRGTSPLHF. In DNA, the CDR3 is TGCGCCAGCAGCCAAGATCCCAGGGGAACTTCACCCCTCCACTTT.

The chain's CDR3 is CASSLASDRGLEQYF. For the CDR3, the DNA is TGCGCCAGCAGCTTGGCCTCGGACAGAGGACTCGAGCAGTACTTC. This sequence joins TRBV5-1 and TRBJ2-7, with D possibly TRBD1 on 6 matching bases. Germline V CDR1 and CDR2: SGHRS, YFSETQ. With 0 bases removed from V and 6 bases from J, the gap between germline ends came to 16 bases. CDR3 length: 15 amino acids.

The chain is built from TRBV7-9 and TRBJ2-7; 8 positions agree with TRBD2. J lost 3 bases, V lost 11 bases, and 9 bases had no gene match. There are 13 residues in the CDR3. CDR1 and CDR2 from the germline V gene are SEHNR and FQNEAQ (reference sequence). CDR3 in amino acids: CAGARGGLYEQYF. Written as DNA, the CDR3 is TGTGCCGGCGCTCGGGGGGGCCTCTACGAGCAGTACTTC.

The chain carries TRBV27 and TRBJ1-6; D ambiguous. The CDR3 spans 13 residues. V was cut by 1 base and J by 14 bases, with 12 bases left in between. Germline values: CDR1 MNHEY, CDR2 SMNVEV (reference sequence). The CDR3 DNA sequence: TGTGCCAGCAGTTTATTTTCCGCTGGGGCCCTCCACTTT. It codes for CASSLFSAGALHF.

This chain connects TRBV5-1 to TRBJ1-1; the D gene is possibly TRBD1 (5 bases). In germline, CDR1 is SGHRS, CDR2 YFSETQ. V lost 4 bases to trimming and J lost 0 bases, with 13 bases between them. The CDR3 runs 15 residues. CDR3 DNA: TGCGCCAGCAGCCCAAGGACAACCATGAACACTGAAGCTTTCTTT. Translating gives CASSPRTTMNTEAFF.

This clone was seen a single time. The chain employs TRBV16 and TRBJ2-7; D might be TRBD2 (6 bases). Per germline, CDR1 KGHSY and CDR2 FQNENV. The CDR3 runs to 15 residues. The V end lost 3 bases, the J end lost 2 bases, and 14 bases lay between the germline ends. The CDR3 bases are TGTGCCAGCAGCCATTACCGCGGGGCGGCCTACGAGCAGTACTTC. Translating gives CASSHYRGAAYEQYF.

The CDR3 DNA sequence: TGTGCCTGGAGTCAGGAGAATCAGCCCCAGCATTTT. Protein sequence: CAWSQENQPQHF. This chain connects TRBV30 to TRBJ1-5; D remains ambiguous. V shed 2 bases and J shed 4 bases, with 6 bases lying between them. CDR1 and CDR2 from the germline V gene are GTSNPN and SVGIG (reference sequence). The CDR3 extends over 12 amino acids.

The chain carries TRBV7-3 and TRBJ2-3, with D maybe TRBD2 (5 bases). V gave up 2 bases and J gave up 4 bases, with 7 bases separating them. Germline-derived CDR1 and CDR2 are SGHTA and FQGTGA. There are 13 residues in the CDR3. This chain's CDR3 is CASSLGLSDTQYF. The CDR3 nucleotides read TGTGCCAGCAGCTTAGGACTTTCAGATACGCAGTATTTT.

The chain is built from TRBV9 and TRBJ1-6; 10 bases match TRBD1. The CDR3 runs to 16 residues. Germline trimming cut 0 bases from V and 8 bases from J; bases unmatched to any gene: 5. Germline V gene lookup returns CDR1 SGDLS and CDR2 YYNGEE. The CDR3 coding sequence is TGTGCCAGCAGCGTAGCCCCGACAGGGGGCGATTCACCCCTCCACTTT. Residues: CASSVAPTGGDSPLHF.

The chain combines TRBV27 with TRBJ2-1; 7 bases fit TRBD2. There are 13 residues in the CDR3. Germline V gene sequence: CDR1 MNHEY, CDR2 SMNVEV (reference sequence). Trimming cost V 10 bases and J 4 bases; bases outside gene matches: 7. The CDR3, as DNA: TGTGCCACGGGACTACTGGGGTACAATGAGCAGTTCTTC. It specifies CATGLLGYNEQFF.

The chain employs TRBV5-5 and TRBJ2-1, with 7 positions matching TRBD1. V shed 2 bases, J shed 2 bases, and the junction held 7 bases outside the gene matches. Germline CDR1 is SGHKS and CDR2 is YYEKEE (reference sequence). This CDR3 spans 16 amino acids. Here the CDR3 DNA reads TGTGCCAGCAGCTTACAGGGGATTAGAGCCTACAATGAGCAGTTCTTC. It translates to CASSLQGIRAYNEQFF.

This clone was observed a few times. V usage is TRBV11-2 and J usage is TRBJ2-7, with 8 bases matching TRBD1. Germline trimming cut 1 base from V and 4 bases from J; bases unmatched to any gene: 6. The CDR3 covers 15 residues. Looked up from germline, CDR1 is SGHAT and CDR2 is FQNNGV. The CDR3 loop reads CASSLVGTGLYEQYF. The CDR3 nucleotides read TGTGCCAGCAGCTTAGTGGGGACAGGATTGTACGAGCAGTACTTC.

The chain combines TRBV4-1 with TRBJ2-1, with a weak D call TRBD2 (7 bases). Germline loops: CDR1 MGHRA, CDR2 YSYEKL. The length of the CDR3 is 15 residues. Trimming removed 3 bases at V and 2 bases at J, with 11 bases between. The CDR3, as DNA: TGCGCCAGCAGCCAGGCGGGGGCCACCTACAATGAGCAGTTCTTC. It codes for CASSQAGATYNEQFF.

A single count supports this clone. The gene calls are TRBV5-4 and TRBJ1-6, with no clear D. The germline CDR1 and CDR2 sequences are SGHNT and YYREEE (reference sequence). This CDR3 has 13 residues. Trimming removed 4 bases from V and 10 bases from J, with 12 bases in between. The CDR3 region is CASSLTVESPLHF. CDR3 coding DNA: TGTGCCAGCAGCCTGACCGTTGAATCACCCCTCCACTTT.

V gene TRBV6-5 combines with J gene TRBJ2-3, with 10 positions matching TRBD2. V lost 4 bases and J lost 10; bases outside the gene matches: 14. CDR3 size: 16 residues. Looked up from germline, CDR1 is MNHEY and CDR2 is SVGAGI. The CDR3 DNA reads TGTGCCAGCAGTTGGGAGCGGGGGGGCCCGATACGAGCGCAGTATTTT. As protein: CASSWERGGPIRAQYF.

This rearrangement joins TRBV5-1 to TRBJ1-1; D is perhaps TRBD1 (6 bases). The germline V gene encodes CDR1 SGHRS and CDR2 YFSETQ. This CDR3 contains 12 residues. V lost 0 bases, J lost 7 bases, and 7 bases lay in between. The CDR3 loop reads CASSLVQGEAFF. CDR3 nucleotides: TGCGCCAGCAGCTTGGTACAGGGTGAAGCTTTCTTT.

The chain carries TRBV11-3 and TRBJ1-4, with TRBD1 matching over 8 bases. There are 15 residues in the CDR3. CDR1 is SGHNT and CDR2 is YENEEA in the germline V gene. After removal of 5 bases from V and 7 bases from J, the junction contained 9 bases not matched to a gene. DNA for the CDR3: TGTGCCAGCAGCCCTCTAGGGACAGGAGGTGAAAAACTGTTTTTT. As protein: CASSPLGTGGEKLFF. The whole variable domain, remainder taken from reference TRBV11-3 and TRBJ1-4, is EAGVVQSPRYKIIEKKQPVAFWCNPISGHNTLYWYLQNLGQGPELLIRYENEEAVDDSQLPKDRFSAERLKGVDSTLKIQPAELGDSAVYLCASSPLGTGGEKLFFGSGTQLSVL.

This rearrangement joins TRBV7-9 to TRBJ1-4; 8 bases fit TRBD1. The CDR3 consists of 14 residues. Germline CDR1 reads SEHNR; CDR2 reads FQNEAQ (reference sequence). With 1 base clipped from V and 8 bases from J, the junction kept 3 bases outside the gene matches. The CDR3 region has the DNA TGTGCCAGCAGCTTAGGGACAGGGAGCGAAAAACTGTTTTTT. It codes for CASSLGTGSEKLFF.

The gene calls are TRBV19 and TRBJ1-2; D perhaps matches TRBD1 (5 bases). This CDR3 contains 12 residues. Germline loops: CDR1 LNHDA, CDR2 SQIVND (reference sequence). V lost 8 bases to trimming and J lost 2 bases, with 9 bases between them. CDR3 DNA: TGTGCCAGTGAACAGGTGAACTATGGCTACACCTTC. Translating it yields CASEQVNYGYTF.

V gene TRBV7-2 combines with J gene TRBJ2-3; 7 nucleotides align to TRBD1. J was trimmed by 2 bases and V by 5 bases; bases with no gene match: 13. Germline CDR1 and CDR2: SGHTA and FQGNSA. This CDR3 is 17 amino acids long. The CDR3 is CASSGRTGPLSTDTQYF. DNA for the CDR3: TGTGCCAGCAGCGGGCGGACAGGACCCCTATCCACAGATACGCAGTATTTT.

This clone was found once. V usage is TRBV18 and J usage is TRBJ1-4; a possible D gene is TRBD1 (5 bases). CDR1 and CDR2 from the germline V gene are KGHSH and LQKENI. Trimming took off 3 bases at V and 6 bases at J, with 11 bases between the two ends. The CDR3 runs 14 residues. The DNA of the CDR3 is TGTGCCAGCTCACCCCGAGGGGCAGATGAAAAACTGTTTTTT. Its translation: CASSPRGADEKLFF. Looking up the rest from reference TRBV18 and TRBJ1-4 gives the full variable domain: NAGVMQNPRHLVRRRGQEARLRCSPMKGHSHVYWYRQLPEEGLKFMVYLQKENIIDESGMPKERFSAEFPKEGPSILRIQQVVRGDSAAYFCASSPRGADEKLFFGSGTQLSVL.

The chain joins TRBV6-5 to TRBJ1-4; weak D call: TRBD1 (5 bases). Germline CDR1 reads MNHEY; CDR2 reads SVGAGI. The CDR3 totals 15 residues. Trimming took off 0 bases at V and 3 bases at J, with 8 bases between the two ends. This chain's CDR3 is CASSYSGVANEKLFF. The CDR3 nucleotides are TGTGCCAGCAGTTACTCAGGGGTGGCTAATGAAAAACTGTTTTTT.

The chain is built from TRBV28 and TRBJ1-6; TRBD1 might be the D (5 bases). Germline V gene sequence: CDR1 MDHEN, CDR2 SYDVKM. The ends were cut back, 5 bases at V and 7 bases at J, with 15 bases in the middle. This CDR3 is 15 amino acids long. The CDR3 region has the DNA TGTGCCAGCAGTCCCTGGCAGGGAAACAATTCACCCCTCCACTTT. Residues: CASSPWQGNNSPLHF.